These T cell receptor beta chains were read from a single sample in a study of cytomegalovirus exposure and HLA in healthy donors. Method: immunoSEQ multiplex PCR; TCRdb's copy keeps in-frame clones and lacks some. The sample yields fewer than 85,000 clones, about 84% seen once. Sequencing was carried out using PBMCs. The receptors originated from a man aged 40-50 years in good health and CMV-seronegative. Both conserved end residues are part of each CDR3. D genes are given only for firm matches. The listing skips clone size in some rows; elsewhere it reads once, few, many or a size class.

TGTGCCAGCAGCTTAGCTAGGACAGGGCTTACAGATACGCAGTATTTT	CASSLARTGLTDTQYF	-	TRBV7-2	TRBJ2-3	TRBD1
TGTGCCAGCAGCTTGGAGTCAGGTATCGGCGAGCAGTACTTC	CASSLESGIGEQYF	few	TRBV5-6	TRBJ2-7	-
TGTGCCAGCAGCTCTAGGGGATCCGGGACTAACGAAGCTTTCTTT	CASSSRGSGTNEAFF	-	TRBV7-2	TRBJ1-1	-
TGTGCCAGCAGGCGCGGGGCCCATAATGAAAAACTGCTTTTT	CASRRGAHNEKLLF	-	TRBV6-5	TRBJ1-4	-
TGTGCCAGCAGCTTGGTGGGCAGGGACTCGCAGCCCCAGCATTTT	CASSLVGRDSQPQHF	-	TRBV5-6	TRBJ1-5	-
TGTGCCAGTAGTATTTCGCCCGGACAGATAAACACCGGGGAGCTGTTTTTT	CASSISPGQINTGELFF	-	TRBV19	TRBJ2-2	-
TGTGCCAGCAGCCCGGGACTAGCGGAGAGCACAGATACGCAGTATTTT	CASSPGLAESTDTQYF	-	TRBV7-9	TRBJ2-3	TRBD2
TGTGCCAGCAGCGTACCCGCGGGGGCCAACGTCCTGACTTTC	CASSVPAGANVLTF	few	TRBV9	TRBJ2-6	-
TGTGCCAGCAGTGAAACAGGGGGGGGCAACATTCAGTACTTC	CASSETGGGNIQYF	-	TRBV6-1	TRBJ2-4	-
TGTGCCAGCAGCTTAGTAGCGGGGGGAGGTCACAATGAGCAGTTCTTC	CASSLVAGGGHNEQFF	-	TRBV7-2	TRBJ2-1	TRBD2
TGTGCCTGGGATACAGGGGGGGCTTACAATGAGCAGTTCTTC	CAWDTGGAYNEQFF	-	TRBV30	TRBJ2-1	-
TGCGCCAGCAGCTTGATTTCAGGACTCTCCTACGAGCAGTACTTC	CASSLISGLSYEQYF	-	TRBV5-1	TRBJ2-7	-
TGTGCCAGCAGTTCGCTGGAGACAGATGTTAACTATGGCTACACCTTC	CASSSLETDVNYGYTF	-	TRBV6-6	TRBJ1-2	-
TGTGCCAGCAGCTTGGCTAGCAATCAGCCCCAGCATTTT	CASSLASNQPQHF	few	TRBV7-2	TRBJ1-5	-
TGTGCTAGTGCCAGGGACAGTAACTATGGCTACACCTTC	CASARDSNYGYTF	-	TRBV12-5	TRBJ1-2	TRBD1
TGTGCCAGCAGCTTATCAGGGCAGGGGGTGAACTATGGCTACACCTTC	CASSLSGQGVNYGYTF	-	TRBV7-3	TRBJ1-2	TRBD1
TGTGCCAGCAGCTTGGAGGGACAGGGCACTCAGCCCCAGCATTTT	CASSLEGQGTQPQHF	-	TRBV5-8	TRBJ1-5	TRBD1